This TCR beta chain was sequenced in a study of T cells in Graves' hyperthyroidism and ophthalmopathy. On this clonotype: The target antigen is unknown.

RNA transcripts gave rise to amplified TCR beta CDR3 regions. The HTBI primer set was used in a first-round RT-PCR of the TCR CDR3. Using its own MiXCR run on the multiplex PCR reads, TCRdb lists one record per CDR3 protein. The data show about 640,000 distinct CDR3 sequences, less than 25% seen once. Findings of the study overall: The model's output predicted ophthalmopathy at a median of roughly 6.9 months prior to onset. The majority of expanded thyroid clonotypes above 0.001 also appeared in blood.

The length of the CDR3 is 14 residues. The V and J ends lost 7 bases and 2 bases respectively, with 11 bases between them. The germline V gene has CDR1 SGHNT and CDR2 YENEEA. At least 3 on the Clinical Activity Score was recorded for ophthalmopathy patients, who also had NOSPECS grade at least 4 and duration under 3 months. The PBMCs had their origin in approximately 10 ml of fresh peripheral blood. This receptor was obtained from a man younger than 45 with Graves' ophthalmopathy. The V and J genes are TRBV11-3 and TRBJ2-2, with a possible D match to TRBD1 (6 bases). Sequencing was done on a sample of blood. Written as DNA, the CDR3 is TGTGCCAGCAAACGGGGACAAAACACCGGGGAGCTGTTTTTT. Its protein product is CASKRGQNTGELFF.